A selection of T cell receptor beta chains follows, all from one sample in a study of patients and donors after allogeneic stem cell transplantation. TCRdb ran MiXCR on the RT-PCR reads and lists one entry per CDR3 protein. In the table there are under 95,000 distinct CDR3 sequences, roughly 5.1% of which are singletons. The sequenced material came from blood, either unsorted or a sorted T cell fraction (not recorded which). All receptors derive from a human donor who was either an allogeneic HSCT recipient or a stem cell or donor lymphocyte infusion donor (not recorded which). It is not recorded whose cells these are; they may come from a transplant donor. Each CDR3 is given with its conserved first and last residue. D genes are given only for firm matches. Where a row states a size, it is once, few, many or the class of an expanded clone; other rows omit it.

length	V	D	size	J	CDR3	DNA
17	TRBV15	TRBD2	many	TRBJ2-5	CATSRDLGRDRQETQYF	TGTGCCACCAGCAGAGATTTAGGGAGGGATCGGCAAGAGACCCAGTACTTC
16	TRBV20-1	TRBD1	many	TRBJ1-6	CSASGTGGPGNSPLHF	TGCAGTGCTAGTGGGACAGGGGGGCCGGGGAATTCACCCCTCCACTTT
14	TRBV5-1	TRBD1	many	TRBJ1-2	CASRPGQGTDGYTF	TGCGCCAGTCGTCCGGGACAGGGGACGGATGGCTACACCTTC
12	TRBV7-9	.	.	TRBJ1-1	CASSPTSAGAFF	TGTGCCAGCAGCCCCACCAGTGCCGGAGCTTTCTTT
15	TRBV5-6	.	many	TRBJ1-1	CASSLLSGRAAEAFF	TGTGCCAGCAGCTTGCTATCAGGGCGGGCGGCTGAAGCTTTCTTT
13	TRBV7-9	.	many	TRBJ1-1	CASRREEGTEAFF	TGTGCCAGCAGACGTGAGGAGGGGACTGAAGCTTTCTTT
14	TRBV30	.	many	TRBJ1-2	CAWRLAATNYGYTF	TGTGCCTGGAGACTCGCGGCTACCAACTATGGCTACACCTTC
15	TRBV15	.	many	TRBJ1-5	CATSRDLKADQPQHF	TGTGCCACCAGCAGAGATTTAAAGGCGGATCAGCCCCAGCATTTT
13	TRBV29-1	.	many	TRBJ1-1	CSVDPHGNTEAFF	TGCAGCGTTGACCCACACGGGAACACTGAAGCTTTCTTT
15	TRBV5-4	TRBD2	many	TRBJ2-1	CASSRTSGGADEQFF	TGTGCCAGCAGTAGGACTAGCGGGGGGGCGGATGAGCAGTTCTTC
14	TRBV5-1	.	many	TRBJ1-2	CASSFRRQDAVYTF	TGCGCCAGCAGCTTTAGACGCCAGGACGCTGTCTACACCTTC
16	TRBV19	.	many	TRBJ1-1	CASKEGDRLRNTEAFF	TGTGCCAGTAAGGAAGGAGACAGACTGAGAAACACTGAAGCTTTCTTT
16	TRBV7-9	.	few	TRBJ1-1	CASSLGGGTFLTEAFF	TGTGCCAGCAGCTTAGGGGGGGGCACCTTTTTGACTGAAGCTTTCTTT
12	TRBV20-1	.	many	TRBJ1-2	CSARPGYYGYTF	TGCAGTGCTAGACCGGGATACTATGGCTACACCTTC
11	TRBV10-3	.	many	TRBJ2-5	CAISEKETQYF	TGTGCCATCAGTGAGAAAGAGACCCAGTACTTC
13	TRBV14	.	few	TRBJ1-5	CASSQGEYQPQHF	TGTGCCAGCAGCCAAGGGGAATATCAGCCCCAGCATTTT
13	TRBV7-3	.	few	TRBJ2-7	CASSLSPNYEQYF	TGTGCCAGCAGCTTAAGCCCAAACTACGAGCAGTACTTC
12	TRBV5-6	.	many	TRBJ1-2	CASSYQIYGYTF	TGTGCCAGCAGTTACCAGATCTATGGCTACACCTTC
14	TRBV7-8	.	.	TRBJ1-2	CASSPRGNNYGYIF	TGTGCCAGCAGCCCAAGGGGGAATAACTATGGCTACATCTTC
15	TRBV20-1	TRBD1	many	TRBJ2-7	CSARASDRGVYEQYF	TGCAGTGCTAGGGCCTCCGACAGGGGGGTGTACGAGCAGTACTTC
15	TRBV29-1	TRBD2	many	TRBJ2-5	CSVSPRTSTEETQYF	TGCAGCGTTAGCCCCCGGACTAGCACTGAAGAGACCCAGTACTTC
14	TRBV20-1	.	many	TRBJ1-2	CSARGLAENYGYTF	TGCAGTGCTAGAGGCCTGGCCGAGAACTATGGCTACACCTTC
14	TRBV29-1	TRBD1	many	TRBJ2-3	CSVERGTGTDTQYF	TGCAGCGTTGAACGTGGGACAGGGACAGATACGCAGTATTTT
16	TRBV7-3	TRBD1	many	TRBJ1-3	CASSQTGQGSGNTIYF	TGTGCCAGCAGCCAGACCGGACAGGGCTCTGGAAACACCATATATTTT
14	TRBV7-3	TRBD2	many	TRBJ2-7	CASSPSGNPYEQYF	TGTGCCAGCAGCCCTAGCGGGAACCCCTACGAGCAGTACTTC
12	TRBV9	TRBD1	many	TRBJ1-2	CASSDGQGGSTF	TGTGCCAGCAGCGACGGACAGGGGGGGTCCACCTTC
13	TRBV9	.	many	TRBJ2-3	CASSVGLADTQYF	TGTGCCAGCAGCGTAGGGTTAGCAGATACGCAGTATTTT
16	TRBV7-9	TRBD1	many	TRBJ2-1	CASSSPPGQRYNEQFF	TGTGCCAGCAGCTCACCACCGGGACAGCGGTACAATGAGCAGTTCTTC
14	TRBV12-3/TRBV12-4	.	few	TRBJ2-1	CASSSELTPRPEFF	TGTGCCAGCAGTTCTGAGCTGACTCCCCGCCCGGAGTTCTTC
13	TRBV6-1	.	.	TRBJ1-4	CASSEGPGEKLFF	TGTGCCAGCAGTGAAGGGCCAGGGGAAAAACTGTTTTTT
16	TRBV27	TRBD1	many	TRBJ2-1	CASSLSGQGVWDEQFF	TGTGCCAGCAGTTTATCGGGGCAGGGGGTTTGGGATGAGCAGTTCTTC
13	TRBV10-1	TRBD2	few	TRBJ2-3	CASSGPSGGTQYF	TGCGCCAGCAGTGGGCCTAGCGGGGGGACGCAGTATTTT
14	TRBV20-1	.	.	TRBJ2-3	CSASKDSFTDTQYF	TGCAGTGCTAGTAAGGACAGTTTCACAGATACGCAGTATTTT
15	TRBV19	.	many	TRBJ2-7	CASSRPGQGIDEQYF	TGTGCCAGTAGTAGGCCGGGCCAGGGAATCGACGAGCAGTACTTC
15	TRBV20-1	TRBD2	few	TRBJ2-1	CSARRTSGKHDEQFF	TGCAGTGCTAGAAGGACTAGCGGGAAACACGATGAGCAGTTCTTC
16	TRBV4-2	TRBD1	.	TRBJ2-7	CASSRLGGRGAREQYF	TGTGCCAGCAGTCGCTTAGGGGGCCGAGGGGCGCGGGAGCAGTACTTC